This T cell receptor (beta chain) comes out of a study of cytomegalovirus exposure and HLA in healthy donors. Whole-study context: Earlier results showed approximately 110 million unique TCR beta sequences derived from approximately 170 million T cells.

As concerns this clone: The antigen is unknown.

Findings and caveats of the study: The authors excluded some V segments, including TRBV6-2 and TRBV6-3, as indistinguishable.

The CDR3 contains 17 residues. Trimming removed 5 bases from V and 12 bases from J; junction bases left unmatched: 22. From germline, CDR1 is SGHAT and CDR2 FQNNGV. The PCR made use of 60 Vbeta and 13 Jbeta primers. The repertoire was sequenced with immunoSEQ multiplex PCR; TCRdb's copy has only in-frame clones and lacks some. The top ten clones hold around 2% of a sample with under 100,000 clones, around 74% of them seen once. The J gene is TRBJ2-1, the V gene TRBV11-2; 7 bases are a match to TRBD2. The specimen was PBMCs. The sequence was obtained from a boy aged 5-17 years in good health and CMV-seronegative. CDR3: CASSQTPTSSPYLWQFF. The CDR3 DNA reads TGTGCCAGCAGCCAAACTCCGACTAGCTCCCCCTACTTATGGCAGTTCTTC.